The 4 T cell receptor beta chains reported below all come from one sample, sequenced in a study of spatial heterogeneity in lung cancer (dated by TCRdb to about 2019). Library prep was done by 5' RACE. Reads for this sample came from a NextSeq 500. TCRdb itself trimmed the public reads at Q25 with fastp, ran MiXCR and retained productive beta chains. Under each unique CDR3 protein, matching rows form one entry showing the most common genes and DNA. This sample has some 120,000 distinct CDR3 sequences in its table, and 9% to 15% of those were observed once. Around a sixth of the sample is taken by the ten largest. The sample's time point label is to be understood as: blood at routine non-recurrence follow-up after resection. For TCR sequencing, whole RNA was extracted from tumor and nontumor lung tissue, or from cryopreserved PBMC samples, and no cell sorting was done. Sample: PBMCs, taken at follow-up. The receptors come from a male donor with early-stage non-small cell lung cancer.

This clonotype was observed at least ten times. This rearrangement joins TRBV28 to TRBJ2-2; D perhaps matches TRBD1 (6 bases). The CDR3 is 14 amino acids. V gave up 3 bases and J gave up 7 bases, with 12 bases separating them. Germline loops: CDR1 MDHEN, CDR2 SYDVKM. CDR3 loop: CASSFTRGYGELFF. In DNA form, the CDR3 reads TGTGCCAGCAGTTTCACCAGGGGTTACGGGGAGCTGTTTTTT.

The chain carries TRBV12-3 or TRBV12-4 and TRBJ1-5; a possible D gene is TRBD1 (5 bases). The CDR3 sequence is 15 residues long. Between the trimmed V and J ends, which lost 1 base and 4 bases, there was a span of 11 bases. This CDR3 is CASSLVRGENQPQHF. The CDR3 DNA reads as TGTGCCAGCAGTTTAGTTCGGGGGGAGAATCAGCCCCAGCATTTT.

This CDR3 reads CASSFQKTNTEAFF. CDR3 coding DNA: TGTGCCAGCAGTTTTCAGAAAACCAACACTGAAGCTTTCTTT. This chain uses TRBV12-3 or TRBV12-4 with TRBJ1-1; D is unresolved. V lost 3 bases and J 2 bases, leaving 10 bases between the germline ends. This CDR3 is 14 amino acids long.

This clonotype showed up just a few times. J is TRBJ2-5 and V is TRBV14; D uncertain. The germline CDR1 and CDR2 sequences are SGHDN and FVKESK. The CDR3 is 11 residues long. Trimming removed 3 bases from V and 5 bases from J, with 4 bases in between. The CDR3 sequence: CASSHGETQYF. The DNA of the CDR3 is TGTGCCAGCAGCCACGGGGAGACCCAGTACTTC.